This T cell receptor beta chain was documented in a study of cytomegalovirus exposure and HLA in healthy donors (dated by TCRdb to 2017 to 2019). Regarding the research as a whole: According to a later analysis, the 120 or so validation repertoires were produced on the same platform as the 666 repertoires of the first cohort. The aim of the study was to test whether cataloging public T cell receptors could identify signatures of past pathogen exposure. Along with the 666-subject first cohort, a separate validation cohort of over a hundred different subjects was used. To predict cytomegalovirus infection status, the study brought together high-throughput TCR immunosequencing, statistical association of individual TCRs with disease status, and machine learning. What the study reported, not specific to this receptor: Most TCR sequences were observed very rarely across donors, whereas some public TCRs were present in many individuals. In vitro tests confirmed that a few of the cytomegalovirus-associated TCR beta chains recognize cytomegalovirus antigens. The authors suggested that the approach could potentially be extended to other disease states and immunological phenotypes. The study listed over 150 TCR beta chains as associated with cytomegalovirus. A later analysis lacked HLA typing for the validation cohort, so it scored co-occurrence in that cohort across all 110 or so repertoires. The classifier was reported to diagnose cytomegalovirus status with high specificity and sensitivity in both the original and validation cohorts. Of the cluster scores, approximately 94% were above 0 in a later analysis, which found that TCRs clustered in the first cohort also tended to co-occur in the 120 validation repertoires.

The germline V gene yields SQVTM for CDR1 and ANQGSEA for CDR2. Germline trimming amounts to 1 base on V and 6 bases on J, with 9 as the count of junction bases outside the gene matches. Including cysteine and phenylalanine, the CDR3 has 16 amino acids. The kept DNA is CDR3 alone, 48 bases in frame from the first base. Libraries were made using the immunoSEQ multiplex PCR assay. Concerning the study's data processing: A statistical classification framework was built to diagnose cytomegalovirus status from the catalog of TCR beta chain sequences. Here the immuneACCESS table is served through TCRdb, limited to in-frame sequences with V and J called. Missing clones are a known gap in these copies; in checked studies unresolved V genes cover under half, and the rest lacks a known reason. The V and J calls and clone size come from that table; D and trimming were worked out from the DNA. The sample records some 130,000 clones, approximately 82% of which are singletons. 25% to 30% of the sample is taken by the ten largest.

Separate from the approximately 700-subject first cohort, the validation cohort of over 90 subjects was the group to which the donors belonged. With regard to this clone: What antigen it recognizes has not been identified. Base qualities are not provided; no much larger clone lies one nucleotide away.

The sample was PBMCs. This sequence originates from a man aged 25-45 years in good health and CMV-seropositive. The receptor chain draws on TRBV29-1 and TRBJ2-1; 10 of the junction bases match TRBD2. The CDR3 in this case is CSVEGEGLAELNEQFF. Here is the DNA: TGCAGCGTTGAAGGGGAAGGACTAGCGGAACTCAATGAGCAGTTCTTC.